This T cell receptor beta chain was documented in a study of Ad26.COV2.S vaccination and SARS-CoV-2 variants. CDR3 length: 10 amino acids. CDR1 MGHDK and CDR2 SYGVNS come from the germline V gene. The V end lost 11 bases, the J end lost 7 bases, and 11 bases lay between the germline ends. Assay: immunoSEQ multiplex PCR; the TCRdb copy retains only in-frame clones and omits some. The table shows hundreds of thousands of clones, with roughly nine tenths occurring only once. Sample treatment: 19 received Ad26.COV2.S at low or high dose, single or two shots; several received placebo; per-sample allocation not given. Day 63 after the first injection of vaccine or placebo was the sampling time.

The chain uses TRBV25-1 and TRBJ1-1, with a weak D call TRBD1 (5 bases). The origin of this receptor is a person aged 18-60 years who received the Ad26.COV2.S COVID-19 vaccine or a placebo. Specimen: peripheral blood, collected in a trial of Ad26.COV2.S vaccine versus placebo. The CDR3 spells CASVGGEAFF. The CDR3 DNA reads as TGTGCCTCTGTGGGGGGTGAAGCTTTCTTT.